The 14 T cell receptor beta chains given below trace back to one sample, sequenced in a study of response to subunit inactivated influenza vaccine. TCRdb called the RT-PCR reads again in MiXCR, with one record for every CDR3 protein. The data show hundreds of thousands of distinct CDR3 sequences, with approximately 12% seen just once and roughly a tenth held by the top ten. The sequences come from PBMCs from blood, collected on the day of vaccination. Receptors were obtained from a man aged 45-65 years who received an inactivated influenza vaccine.

This clonotype turned up a few times. The rearrangement joins TRBV12-3 or TRBV12-4 to TRBJ2-2, with D possibly matching TRBD2 (5 bases). This CDR3 contains 17 residues. Between the trimmed V and J ends, which lost 0 bases and 0 bases, there was a span of 11 bases. The CDR3 sequence is CASSLAPSGSNTGELFF. The CDR3 DNA reads TGTGCCAGCAGTTTAGCGCCAAGCGGATCGAACACCGGGGAGCTGTTTTTT.

This clonotype showed up just a few times. The CDR3 sequence: CASTLMGGGAEDTQYF. CDR3 DNA sequence: TGTGCCAGCACCCTGATGGGCGGGGGGGCCGAAGATACGCAGTATTTT. This chain connects TRBV6-2 or TRBV6-3 to TRBJ2-3; 9 bases match TRBD2. Germline CDR1 and CDR2: MNHEY and SVGEGT. With V trimmed by 7 bases and J by 5 bases, 13 bases remained unmatched. This CDR3 comprises 16 residues.

This clonotype was counted only a few times. The chain joins TRBV23-1 to TRBJ2-4, with D possibly TRBD2 on 5 matching bases. TRBV23-1 is labeled an ORF, and its function is uncertain. The CDR3 loop spans 16 amino acids. Trimming took 4 bases from V and 4 from J, leaving 17 bases between them. CDR3 sequence (DNA): TGCGCCAGCAGTCCAAGTGGGCGGGCGCCGAAAAACATTCAGTACTTC. Protein sequence: CASSPSGRAPKNIQYF.

As regards this clonotype: Without the conserved terminal phenylalanine or tryptophan, this CDR3 likely stems from a read error. The gene calls are TRBV6-2 or TRBV6-3 and TRBJ2-6; D call uncertain. V was cut by 6 bases and J by 1 base, with 16 bases left in between. The CDR3 consists of 17 residues. CDR1 MNHEY and CDR2 SVGEGT come from the germline V gene. Here the CDR3 DNA reads TGTGCCAGCAGCGCCTTTGCCCTTAGGTCTGGGGCCAACGTCCTGACTTTA. Translation gives CASSAFALRSGANVLTL.

This clonotype was counted a few times. This chain uses TRBV7-2 with TRBJ2-7, with 9 positions matching TRBD2. The ends lost 4 bases at V and 2 bases at J; junction bases unmatched: 3. The CDR3 sequence is 14 residues long. Germline assignment: CDR1 SGHTA and CDR2 FQGNSA. CDR3 amino acids: CASSSSGMAYEQYF. Here the CDR3 DNA reads TGTGCCAGCAGCTCTAGCGGGATGGCCTACGAGCAGTACTTC.

Written as DNA, the CDR3 is TGTGCCAGCAGTAAACGGACAGTTTTGAACACTGAAGCTTTCTTT. Its translation is CASSKRTVLNTEAFF. V usage is TRBV28 and J usage is TRBJ1-1, with D possibly matching TRBD1 (6 bases). From germline, CDR1 is MDHEN and CDR2 SYDVKM. This CDR3 region has 15 residues. The V and J ends lost 5 bases and 0 bases respectively, with 13 bases between them.

This clonotype was seen more than once but under ten times. The J gene is TRBJ2-3, the V gene TRBV3-1; 15 nucleotides line up with TRBD2. With V trimmed by 5 bases and J by 6 bases, 6 bases remained unmatched. The CDR3 covers 16 residues. The germline CDR1 and CDR2 sequences are LGHDT and YNNKEL (reference sequence). The CDR3 region is CASSGGTSGGWDTQYF. CDR3 in DNA: TGTGCCAGCAGCGGCGGGACTAGCGGGGGGTGGGATACGCAGTATTTT.

The table lists this clonotype with a few counts. The gene calls are TRBV28 and TRBJ2-7; D may be TRBD1 (5 bases). CDR1 is MDHEN, CDR2 SYDVKM, per germline. V lost 4 bases to trimming and J lost 2 bases, with 12 bases between them. This CDR3 is 14 amino acids long. CDR3 bases: TGTGCCAGCAGTTCCCCCCAGGGCCCCTACGAGCAGTACTTC. Its translation is CASSSPQGPYEQYF. The whole variable domain, filled in from reference TRBV28 and TRBJ2-7, reads DVKVTQSSRYLVKRTGEKVFLECVQDMDHENMFWYRQDPGLGLRLIYFSYDVKMKEKGDIPEGYSVSREKKERFSLILESASTNQTSMYLCASSSPQGPYEQYFGPGTRLTVT.

The genes are TRBV3-1 and TRBJ1-4; tentative D call: TRBD1 (6 bases). The CDR3 totals 14 residues. V lost 3 bases and J 2 bases, leaving 7 bases between the germline ends. Germline V gene lookup returns CDR1 LGHDT and CDR2 YNNKEL (reference sequence). CDR3 residues: CASSHQGTNEKLFF. CDR3 DNA: TGTGCCAGCAGCCACCAGGGGACTAATGAAAAACTGTTTTTT.

The CDR3 region is CASSFGAAQLINEQFF. CDR3 nucleotide sequence: TGTGCCAGCAGCTTCGGGGCCGCCCAACTAATCAATGAGCAGTTCTTC. The rearrangement links TRBV9 to TRBJ2-1; TRBD1 or TRBD2 may be the D gene (5 bases each). Trimming removed 4 bases from V and 6 bases from J, with 20 bases in between. Per germline, CDR1 SGDLS and CDR2 YYNGEE. CDR3 length: 16 residues.

At least ten counts were recorded for this clonotype. The chain links TRBV15 to TRBJ2-7; 10 bases map to TRBD1. Trimming removed 3 bases from V and 4 bases from J; junction bases left unmatched: 6. From germline, CDR1 is LNHNV and CDR2 YYDKDF (reference sequence). The CDR3 loop spans 15 amino acids. CDR3 DNA sequence: TGTGCCACCAGCAGCCGGACAGGGGGTTTGTACGAGCAGTACTTC. Translated: CATSSRTGGLYEQYF.

In its sample, this clonotype was seen many times. The gene calls are TRBV5-6 and TRBJ2-7; maybe TRBD2 (5 bases). V shed 4 bases and J shed 5 bases, with 19 bases lying between them. The CDR3 extends over 15 amino acids. Germline assignment: CDR1 SGHDT and CDR2 YYEEEE. The CDR3 protein is CASSLSEGAYNEQYF. The CDR3 coding sequence is TGTGCCAGCAGCCTCTCCGAGGGCGCGTACAACGAGCAGTACTTC.

This clonotype was seen once. The chain is built from TRBV5-5 and TRBJ2-7; D gene ambiguous. Germline V gene data show CDR1 as SGHKS and CDR2 as YYEKEE (reference sequence). CDR3 size: 15 residues. Trimming took 1 base from V and 0 from J, leaving 11 bases between them. The CDR3 DNA is TGTGCCAGCAGCTTGATGACGGTAAGCTCCTACGAGCAGTACTTC. Translation: CASSLMTVSSYEQYF.

This clonotype was observed a handful of times. The V call is TRBV6-1, the J call TRBJ2-7; 9 bases are shared with TRBD1. V shed 8 bases, J shed 7 bases, and the junction held 6 bases outside the gene matches. Germline V gives CDR1 MNHNS, CDR2 SASEGT. This CDR3 has 12 amino acids. The chain's CDR3 is CASAGQGREQYF. CDR3 nucleotide sequence: TGTGCCAGCGCTGGACAGGGGCGGGAGCAGTACTTC.